This T cell receptor beta chain was identified in a study of cytomegalovirus exposure and HLA in healthy donors. Overall study: A later analysis reported the 120 or so validation repertoires used the same platform as the approximately 660 first-cohort repertoires. Study results and caveats: As confirmed in vitro, a few CMV-associated chains were specific for CMV antigens.

The assay was immunoSEQ multiplex PCR, and TCRdb's table has in-frame clones only and misses some. The sample records roughly 100,000 clones, about 94% being singletons. The length of the CDR3 is 16 residues. Germline CDR1 reads SGHNT; CDR2 reads YENEEA. Trimming cost V 7 bases and J 0 bases, with 15 bases left between them. Regarding this clone: Its antigen remains unknown.

Separate from the roughly 630-subject first cohort was the approximately 130-subject validation cohort, to which the donors belonged. The source of this sequence is a woman aged 18-29 years in good health and CMV-seronegative. The material sequenced was PBMCs. The chain recombines TRBV11-3 with TRBJ2-2; a possible D gene is TRBD1 (6 bases). As DNA, the CDR3 is TGTGCCAGCAAAGACAGGTCTAGAGCGAACACCGGGGAGCTGTTTTTT. This sequence encodes CASKDRSRANTGELFF.